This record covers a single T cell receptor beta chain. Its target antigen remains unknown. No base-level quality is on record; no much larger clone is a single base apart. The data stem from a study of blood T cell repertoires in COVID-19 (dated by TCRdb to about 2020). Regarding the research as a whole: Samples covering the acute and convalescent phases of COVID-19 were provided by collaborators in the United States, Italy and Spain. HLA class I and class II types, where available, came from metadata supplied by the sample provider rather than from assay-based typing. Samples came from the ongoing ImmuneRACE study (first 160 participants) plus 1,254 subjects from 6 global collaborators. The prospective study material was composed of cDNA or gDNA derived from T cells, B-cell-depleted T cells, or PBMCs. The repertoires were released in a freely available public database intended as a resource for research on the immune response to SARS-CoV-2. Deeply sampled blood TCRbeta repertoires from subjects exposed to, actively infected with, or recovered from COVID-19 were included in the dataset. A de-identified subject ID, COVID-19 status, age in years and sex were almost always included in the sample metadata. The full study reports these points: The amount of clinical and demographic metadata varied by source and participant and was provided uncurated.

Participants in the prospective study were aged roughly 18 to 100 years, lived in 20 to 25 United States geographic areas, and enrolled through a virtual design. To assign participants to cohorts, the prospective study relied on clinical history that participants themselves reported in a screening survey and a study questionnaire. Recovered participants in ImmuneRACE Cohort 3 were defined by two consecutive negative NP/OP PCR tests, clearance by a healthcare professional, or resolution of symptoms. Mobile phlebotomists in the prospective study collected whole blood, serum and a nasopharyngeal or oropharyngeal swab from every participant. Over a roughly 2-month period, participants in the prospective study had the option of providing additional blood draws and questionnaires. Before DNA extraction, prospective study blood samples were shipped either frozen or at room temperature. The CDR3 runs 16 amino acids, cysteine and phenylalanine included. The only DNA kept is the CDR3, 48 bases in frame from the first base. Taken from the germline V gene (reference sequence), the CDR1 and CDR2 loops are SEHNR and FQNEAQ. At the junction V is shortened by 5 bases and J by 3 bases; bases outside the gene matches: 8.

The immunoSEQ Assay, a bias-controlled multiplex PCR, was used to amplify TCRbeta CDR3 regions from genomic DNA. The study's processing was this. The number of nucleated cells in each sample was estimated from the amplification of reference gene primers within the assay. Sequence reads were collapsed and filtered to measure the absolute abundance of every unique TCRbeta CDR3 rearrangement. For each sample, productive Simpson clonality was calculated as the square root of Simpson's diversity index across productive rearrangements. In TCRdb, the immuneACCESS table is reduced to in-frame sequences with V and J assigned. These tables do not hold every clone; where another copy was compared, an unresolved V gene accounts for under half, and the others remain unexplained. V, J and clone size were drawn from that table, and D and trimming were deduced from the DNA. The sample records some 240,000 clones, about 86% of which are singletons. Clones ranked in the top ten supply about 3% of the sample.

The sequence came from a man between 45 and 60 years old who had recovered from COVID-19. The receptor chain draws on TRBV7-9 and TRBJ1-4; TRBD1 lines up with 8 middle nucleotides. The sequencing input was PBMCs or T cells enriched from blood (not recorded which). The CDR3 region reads CASSRTGTRANEKLFF. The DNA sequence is TGTGCCAGCAGCCGGACAGGGACGCGAGCTAATGAAAAACTGTTTTTT.